This T cell receptor (beta chain) was sequenced during a study of T cells in tumors after PD-1 blockade. TCRdb's table, derived via immunoSEQ multiplex PCR, lists solely in-frame clones and lacks some. The table shows about 35,000 clones, with more than 70% occurring only once. The V gene's germline CDR1 is LGHDT and CDR2 YNNKEL (reference sequence). The V end was cut by 1 base, the J end by 5 bases, with 12 bases between. The CDR3 loop spans 14 amino acids. This TCR derives from a human donor with basal cell carcinoma. Sample: PBMCs, taken before anti-PD-1 treatment. V usage is TRBV3-1 (or the pseudogene TRBV3-2) and J usage is TRBJ2-7; D gene unclear. CDR3 amino acids: CASSQAAVAHEQYF. For the CDR3, the DNA is TGTGCCAGCAGCCAAGCCGCAGTAGCCCACGAGCAGTACTTC.